This is a list of T cell receptor beta chains from one sample in a study of blood T cells in healthy people across ages. TCRdb reprocessed the 5' RACE reads via MiXCR and lists one record per CDR3 protein. The sample carries 800,000 to 950,000 distinct CDR3 sequences, 48% recorded once. The source material was blood. The receptors stem from a man aged 30 to 39 in good health. The CDR3 runs from the conserved cysteine through the conserved F or W. The D gene is left open where the match is weak. Only some rows state a clone size, as once, few, many or a class for expanded clones.

v_gene: TRBV10-3; d_gene: TRBD2; abundance: few; len: 15; j_gene: TRBJ2-3; CDR3aa: CAISEISGGADTQYF; CDR3nt: TGTGCCATCAGCGAGATTAGCGGGGGGGCAGATACGCAGTATTTT
v_gene: TRBV3-1; d_gene: .; abundance: few; len: 14; j_gene: TRBJ2-2; CDR3aa: CASSRFGNTGELFF; CDR3nt: TGTGCCAGCAGCCGCTTTGGGAACACCGGGGAGCTGTTTTTT
v_gene: TRBV5-1; d_gene: .; abundance: .; len: 15; j_gene: TRBJ1-4; CDR3aa: CASSYGTQGNEKLFF; CDR3nt: TGCGCCAGCAGCTACGGGACTCAGGGGAATGAAAAACTGTTTTTT
v_gene: TRBV3-1; d_gene: .; abundance: few; len: 13; j_gene: TRBJ2-3; CDR3aa: CASSQRSADTQYF; CDR3nt: TGTGCCAGCAGCCAAAGATCCGCCGATACGCAGTATTTT
v_gene: TRBV7-2; d_gene: TRBD2; abundance: .; len: 18; j_gene: TRBJ2-7; CDR3aa: CASSLTGLAGVYSYEQYF; CDR3nt: TGTGCCAGCAGCTTGACGGGACTAGCGGGGGTATACTCCTACGAGCAGTACTTC
v_gene: TRBV4-3; d_gene: .; abundance: .; len: 16; j_gene: TRBJ2-7; CDR3aa: CASSQDRRGPGYEQYF; CDR3nt: TGCGCCAGCAGCCAAGATCGACGGGGGCCGGGGTACGAGCAGTACTTC
v_gene: TRBV7-2; d_gene: .; abundance: .; len: 14; j_gene: TRBJ2-4; CDR3aa: CASSLAIELGVEYF; CDR3nt: TGTGCCAGCAGCTTAGCGATTGAGCTGGGGGTGGAGTACTTC
v_gene: TRBV5-1; d_gene: TRBD2; abundance: many; len: 15; j_gene: TRBJ2-1; CDR3aa: CASSFGLAGNNEQFF; CDR3nt: TGCGCCAGCAGCTTTGGACTAGCGGGGAACAATGAGCAGTTCTTC
v_gene: TRBV11-2; d_gene: .; abundance: once; len: 15; j_gene: TRBJ2-5; CDR3aa: CASSLSVPSQETQYF; CDR3nt: TGTGCCAGCAGCCTCAGTGTCCCCTCTCAAGAGACCCAGTACTTC
v_gene: TRBV7-8; d_gene: .; abundance: .; len: 12; j_gene: TRBJ2-5; CDR3aa: CASMIVQETQYF; CDR3nt: TGTGCCAGCATGATAGTCCAAGAGACCCAGTACTTC
v_gene: TRBV7-9; d_gene: .; abundance: few; len: 14; j_gene: TRBJ2-1; CDR3aa: CASSLAITADEQFF; CDR3nt: TGTGCCAGCAGCTTAGCGATAACAGCTGATGAGCAGTTCTTC
v_gene: TRBV13; d_gene: TRBD1; abundance: few; len: 15; j_gene: TRBJ2-7; CDR3aa: CASSSRQGRTYEQYF; CDR3nt: TGTGCCAGCAGCTCGCGACAGGGGCGCACCTACGAGCAGTACTTC
v_gene: TRBV12-3/TRBV12-4; d_gene: .; abundance: many; len: 14; j_gene: TRBJ2-2; CDR3aa: CASSFFKGAGELFF; CDR3nt: TGTGCCAGCAGTTTTTTTAAGGGCGCCGGGGAGCTGTTTTTT
v_gene: TRBV12-3/TRBV12-4; d_gene: .; abundance: few; len: 15; j_gene: TRBJ1-5; CDR3aa: CASSLGADSNQPQHF; CDR3nt: TGTGCCAGCAGTTTAGGGGCCGATAGCAATCAGCCCCAGCATTTT
v_gene: TRBV6-5; d_gene: TRBD1; abundance: .; len: 14; j_gene: TRBJ2-7; CDR3aa: CASSYSDRVYEQYF; CDR3nt: TGTGCCAGCAGTTACTCGGACAGGGTCTACGAGCAGTACTTC
v_gene: TRBV5-6; d_gene: .; abundance: .; len: 14; j_gene: TRBJ2-3; CDR3aa: CASSSRDSTDTQYF; CDR3nt: TGTGCCAGCAGCTCCCGAGATTCCACAGATACGCAGTATTTT
v_gene: TRBV5-1; d_gene: .; abundance: .; len: 16; j_gene: TRBJ2-6; CDR3aa: CASSLVVGYGANVLTF; CDR3nt: TGCGCCAGCAGCTTGGTTGTAGGGTACGGGGCCAACGTCCTGACTTTC
v_gene: TRBV5-6; d_gene: TRBD1; abundance: .; len: 18; j_gene: TRBJ1-1; CDR3aa: CASSLARGAGQENTEAFF; CDR3nt: TGTGCCAGCAGCTTGGCCAGGGGAGCAGGACAGGAGAACACTGAAGCTTTCTTT
v_gene: TRBV6-6; d_gene: TRBD1; abundance: .; len: 15; j_gene: TRBJ2-2; CDR3aa: CASSQGQDYTGELFF; CDR3nt: TGTGCCAGCAGTCAAGGACAGGATTACACCGGGGAGCTGTTTTTT
v_gene: TRBV28; d_gene: TRBD1; abundance: .; len: 15; j_gene: TRBJ2-7; CDR3aa: CASSAPPGTAYEQYF; CDR3nt: TGTGCCAGCAGTGCCCCTCCCGGGACAGCCTACGAGCAGTACTTC
v_gene: TRBV9; d_gene: .; abundance: once; len: 15; j_gene: TRBJ2-5; CDR3aa: CASSEGPRVEETQYF; CDR3nt: TGTGCCAGCAGCGAGGGCCCTAGAGTGGAAGAGACCCAGTACTTC
v_gene: TRBV27; d_gene: .; abundance: few; len: 15; j_gene: TRBJ1-4; CDR3aa: CASSHTRLLNEKLFF; CDR3nt: TGTGCCAGCAGTCACACACGGCTATTGAATGAAAAACTGTTTTTT
v_gene: TRBV7-2; d_gene: .; abundance: .; len: 13; j_gene: TRBJ1-2; CDR3aa: CASSLGQVEGYTF; CDR3nt: TGTGCCAGCAGCTTAGGACAGGTCGAAGGCTACACCTTC
v_gene: TRBV12-3/TRBV12-4; d_gene: .; abundance: .; len: 13; j_gene: TRBJ2-3; CDR3aa: CASSADRPDTQYF; CDR3nt: TGTGCCAGCAGTGCCGACAGGCCAGATACGCAGTATTTT
v_gene: TRBV28; d_gene: .; abundance: .; len: 15; j_gene: TRBJ2-6; CDR3aa: CASSFGRAGANVLTF; CDR3nt: TGTGCCAGCAGTTTTGGTAGGGCTGGGGCCAACGTCCTGACTTTC
v_gene: TRBV7-2; d_gene: TRBD1; abundance: few; len: 13; j_gene: TRBJ1-2; CDR3aa: CASTPGTGYGYTF; CDR3nt: TGTGCCAGCACCCCGGGGACAGGGTATGGCTACACCTTC
v_gene: TRBV3-1; d_gene: .; abundance: .; len: 15; j_gene: TRBJ1-2; CDR3aa: CASSQDSAGRNGYTF; CDR3nt: TGTGCCAGCAGCCAAGATAGCGCGGGGAGGAATGGCTACACCTTC
v_gene: TRBV5-1; d_gene: .; abundance: .; len: 16; j_gene: TRBJ2-5; CDR3aa: CASSLESQGLGETQYF; CDR3nt: TGCGCCAGCAGCTTGGAGTCTCAGGGGCTTGGCGAGACCCAGTACTTC
v_gene: TRBV14; d_gene: TRBD1; abundance: .; len: 15; j_gene: TRBJ1-1; CDR3aa: CASSRDSGKNTEAFF; CDR3nt: TGTGCCAGCAGCCGGGACAGCGGAAAGAACACTGAAGCTTTCTTT
v_gene: TRBV7-9; d_gene: TRBD1; abundance: .; len: 15; j_gene: TRBJ1-1; CDR3aa: CASSLGTGGYTEAFF; CDR3nt: TGTGCCAGCAGCTTAGGGACAGGAGGGTACACTGAAGCTTTCTTT
v_gene: TRBV2; d_gene: TRBD2; abundance: .; len: 15; j_gene: TRBJ2-3; CDR3aa: CASSVIAGSTDTQYF; CDR3nt: TGTGCTAGCAGTGTAATAGCGGGGAGCACAGATACGCAGTATTTT
v_gene: TRBV20-1; d_gene: .; abundance: few; len: 13; j_gene: TRBJ1-5; CDR3aa: CSARRDPNQPQHF; CDR3nt: TGCAGTGCCCGACGGGACCCTAATCAGCCCCAGCATTTT
v_gene: TRBV28; d_gene: .; abundance: few; len: 16; j_gene: TRBJ2-3; CDR3aa: CASSFNRAVATDTQYF; CDR3nt: TGTGCCAGCAGTTTCAACAGAGCGGTAGCCACAGATACGCAGTATTTT
v_gene: TRBV5-4; d_gene: TRBD1; abundance: .; len: 15; j_gene: TRBJ2-3; CDR3aa: CASSETGVIADTQYF; CDR3nt: TGTGCCAGCAGCGAAACAGGGGTCATTGCAGATACGCAGTATTTT
v_gene: TRBV15; d_gene: .; abundance: few; len: 17; j_gene: TRBJ1-5; CDR3aa: CATSGQPQGSGNQPQHF; CDR3nt: TGTGCCACCAGCGGACAACCCCAGGGGTCGGGCAATCAGCCCCAGCATTTT
v_gene: TRBV9; d_gene: .; abundance: few; len: 12; j_gene: TRBJ2-7; CDR3aa: CASSQPGGEQYF; CDR3nt: TGTGCCAGCAGCCAGCCGGGCGGGGAGCAGTACTTC
v_gene: TRBV6-2/TRBV6-3; d_gene: .; abundance: once; len: 14; j_gene: TRBJ2-4; CDR3aa: CASNPNLAKNIQYF; CDR3nt: TGTGCCAGCAACCCGAATCTAGCCAAAAACATTCAGTACTTC
v_gene: TRBV21-1; d_gene: .; abundance: .; len: 18; j_gene: TRBJ2-1; CDR3aa: CATNRLAGGPYFLNEQFF; CDR3nt: TGTGCCACCAATCGACTAGCGGGGGGTCCTTATTTTCTCAATGAGCAGTTCTTC
v_gene: TRBV3-1; d_gene: TRBD1; abundance: .; len: 17; j_gene: TRBJ2-5; CDR3aa: CASSFPPRTGPQETQYF; CDR3nt: TGTGCCAGCAGTTTCCCTCCTAGGACAGGGCCGCAAGAGACCCAGTACTTC
v_gene: TRBV2; d_gene: TRBD1; abundance: few; len: 14; j_gene: TRBJ2-7; CDR3aa: CASSAGTAAYEQYF; CDR3nt: TGTGCCAGCAGTGCCGGGACAGCTGCCTACGAGCAGTACTTC